This T cell receptor beta chain was identified in a study of T cells after yellow fever vaccination. CDR1 SGHRS and CDR2 YFSETQ come from the germline V gene. Trimming took 6 bases from V and 4 from J, leaving 13 bases between them. The CDR3 totals 13 residues. For TCR, cDNA came from 5'RACE template switching, which added a universal primer site and UMIs. MiXCR, run by TCRdb on the 5' RACE reads, gives a single entry per CDR3 protein. The sample holds hundreds of thousands of distinct CDR3 sequences, 19% seen once. Study-level results: Although the secondary response was weaker, it peaked faster, at day 5 versus 15. One caveat is that FACS-sorted repertoires could contain abundant clonotypes contaminating from the bulk population.

As concerns this clonotype: The antigen remains unidentified.

Specimen: PBMCs, collected 15 days after the yellow fever booster vaccination. The TCR originated in a man aged 25 to 40 who received the YFV17D yellow fever vaccine. The chain is built from TRBV5-1 and TRBJ2-5; the D is unclear. This CDR3 is CASTPAYSETQYF. In DNA, the CDR3 is TGCGCCAGCACCCCTGCCTATTCAGAGACCCAGTACTTC.